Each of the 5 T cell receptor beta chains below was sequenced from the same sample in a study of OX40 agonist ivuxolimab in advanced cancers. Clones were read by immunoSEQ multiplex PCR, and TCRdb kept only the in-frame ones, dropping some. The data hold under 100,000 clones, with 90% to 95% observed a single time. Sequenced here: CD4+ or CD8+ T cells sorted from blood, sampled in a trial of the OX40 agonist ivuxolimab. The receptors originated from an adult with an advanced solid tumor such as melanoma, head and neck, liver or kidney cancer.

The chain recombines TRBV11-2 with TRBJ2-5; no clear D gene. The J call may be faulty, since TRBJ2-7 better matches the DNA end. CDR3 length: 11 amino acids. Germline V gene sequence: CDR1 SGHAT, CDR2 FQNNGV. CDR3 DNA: TGTGCCAGCAGCTCCTCCTACGAGCAGTACTTC. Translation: CASSSSYEQYF.

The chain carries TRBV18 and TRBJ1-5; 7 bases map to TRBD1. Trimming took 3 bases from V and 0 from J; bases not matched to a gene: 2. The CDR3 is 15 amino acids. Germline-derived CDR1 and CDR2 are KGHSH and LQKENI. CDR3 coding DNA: TGTGCCAGCTCACCGGACAGGAGTAGCAATCAGCCCCAGCATTTT. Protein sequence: CASSPDRSSNQPQHF.

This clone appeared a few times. The CDR3 nucleotides read TGTGCCAGCAGTGGGGGGACAGGGGTAGGAAGGGGCCAAGAGACCCAGTACTTC. Amino acids: CASSGGTGVGRGQETQYF. The J gene is TRBJ2-5, the V gene TRBV6-1, with 10 nucleotides matching TRBD1. Trimming took 4 bases from V and 1 from J; bases not matched to a gene: 12. CDR3 length equals 18 residues. Germline CDR1 reads MNHNS; CDR2 reads SASEGT.

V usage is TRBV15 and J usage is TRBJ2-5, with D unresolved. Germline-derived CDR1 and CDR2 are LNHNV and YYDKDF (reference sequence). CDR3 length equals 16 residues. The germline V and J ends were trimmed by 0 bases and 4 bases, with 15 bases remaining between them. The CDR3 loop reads CATSREGGSAGETQYF. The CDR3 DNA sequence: TGTGCCACCAGCAGAGAAGGCGGTTCAGCAGGAGAGACCCAGTACTTC.

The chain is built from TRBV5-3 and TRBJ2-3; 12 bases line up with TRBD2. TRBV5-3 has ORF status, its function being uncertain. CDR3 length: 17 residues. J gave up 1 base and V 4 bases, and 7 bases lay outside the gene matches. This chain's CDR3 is CARSKWTSGTRTDTQYF. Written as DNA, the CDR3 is TGTGCCAGAAGCAAATGGACTAGCGGGACCCGCACAGATACGCAGTATTTT.